A selection of T cell receptor beta chains follows, all from one sample in a study of blood T cell repertoires in COVID-19. Libraries were prepared by immunoSEQ multiplex PCR; TCRdb keeps only in-frame clonotypes and omits some of them. The sample has about 300,000 clones; roughly 85% are singletons. Source material: peripheral blood. The origin of the receptors is a human donor in a cohort sampled during active COVID-19. CDR3s include the opening cysteine and the closing phenylalanine or tryptophan. Fields, in order: CDR3 DNA, CDR3 protein, CDR3 length, V gene, clone size, D gene, J gene. D genes are given only for firm matches. Some rows mark clone size as missing; the rest say once, few, many or name a class of expanded clone.

cdr3_nt: TGTGCCAGCAGCGTAGCTGTGGCGGGCGCGGGACAGGGAGAGACCCAGTACTTC
cdr3_aa: CASSVAVAGAGQGETQYF
cdr3_length: 18
v_call: TRBV9
clone_size: .
d_call: TRBD1
j_call: TRBJ2-5

cdr3_nt: TGTGCCAGCAGTTTAGAGTTATGGGGCTACACCTTC
cdr3_aa: CASSLELWGYTF
cdr3_length: 12
v_call: TRBV28
clone_size: .
d_call: .
j_call: TRBJ1-2

cdr3_nt: TGCGCCACCGCCACAGGGGGGGGGACCACTGAAGCTTTCTTT
cdr3_aa: CATATGGGTTEAFF
cdr3_length: 14
v_call: TRBV5-1
clone_size: .
d_call: TRBD1
j_call: TRBJ1-1

cdr3_nt: TGTGCCAGCAGATCTAAAGACGGCTTCCGGGGGGCTGGCTACACCTTC
cdr3_aa: CASRSKDGFRGAGYTF
cdr3_length: 16
v_call: TRBV28
clone_size: .
d_call: .
j_call: TRBJ1-2

cdr3_nt: TGTGCCAGCAAAAAACAGGGGGCCGACGGCTACACCTTC
cdr3_aa: CASKKQGADGYTF
cdr3_length: 13
v_call: TRBV2
clone_size: few
d_call: TRBD1
j_call: TRBJ1-2

cdr3_nt: TGTGCCAGTGCCCTTTTAGGGACAGGGGATAGTGAAGCTTTCTTT
cdr3_aa: CASALLGTGDSEAFF
cdr3_length: 15
v_call: TRBV19
clone_size: .
d_call: TRBD1
j_call: TRBJ1-1

cdr3_nt: TGTGCCAGCAGCTTAGGGGGAGGGGGAGAGACCCAGTACTTC
cdr3_aa: CASSLGGGGETQYF
cdr3_length: 14
v_call: TRBV7-8
clone_size: .
d_call: .
j_call: TRBJ2-5

cdr3_nt: TGTGCCACCAGTGATTTGGGGCTCGGGACTAGCGGGAGAGGCACAGATACGCAGTATTTT
cdr3_aa: CATSDLGLGTSGRGTDTQYF
cdr3_length: 20
v_call: TRBV24-1
clone_size: few
d_call: TRBD2
j_call: TRBJ2-3

cdr3_nt: TGCAGCGTTCAGAGGACCGGGGAGCTGTTTTTT
cdr3_aa: CSVQRTGELFF
cdr3_length: 11
v_call: TRBV29-1
clone_size: .
d_call: .
j_call: TRBJ2-2

cdr3_nt: TGTGCCAGCAGCCCCGCCCAGGGAAGGGTTGAAAAACTGTTTTTT
cdr3_aa: CASSPAQGRVEKLFF
cdr3_length: 15
v_call: TRBV5-4
clone_size: .
d_call: .
j_call: TRBJ1-4

cdr3_nt: TGTGCCAGCAGTGCCGACAGGGCTCCAGATACGCAGTATTTT
cdr3_aa: CASSADRAPDTQYF
cdr3_length: 14
v_call: TRBV2
clone_size: .
d_call: TRBD1
j_call: TRBJ2-3

cdr3_nt: TGTGCCAGCAGTTTTGGCTTCGAGCAGTTCTTC
cdr3_aa: CASSFGFEQFF
cdr3_length: 11
v_call: TRBV27
clone_size: .
d_call: .
j_call: TRBJ2-1

cdr3_nt: TGTGCCAGCAGTCCCCCCGAGGCGGGAGGGCCCTCATCCTACGAGCAGTACTTC
cdr3_aa: CASSPPEAGGPSSYEQYF
cdr3_length: 18
v_call: TRBV2
clone_size: few
d_call: TRBD2
j_call: TRBJ2-7

cdr3_nt: TGTGCCAGCAGCCACAGGGGGCCCCAGCAGTTCTTC
cdr3_aa: CASSHRGPQQFF
cdr3_length: 12
v_call: TRBV6-6
clone_size: .
d_call: TRBD1
j_call: TRBJ2-1

cdr3_nt: TGTGCCAGCGGAGGGAGGAACATTAACACCGGGGAGCTGTTTTTT
cdr3_aa: CASGGRNINTGELFF
cdr3_length: 15
v_call: TRBV18
clone_size: .
d_call: .
j_call: TRBJ2-2

cdr3_nt: TGTGCCAGCAGCTACGCCGGAGGGTTCGCCGGCTACACCTTC
cdr3_aa: CASSYAGGFAGYTF
cdr3_length: 14
v_call: TRBV5-4
clone_size: .
d_call: .
j_call: TRBJ1-2

cdr3_nt: TGTGCCACCAGTGACCCCTATACGCAGTATTTT
cdr3_aa: CATSDPYTQYF
cdr3_length: 11
v_call: TRBV24-1
clone_size: .
d_call: .
j_call: TRBJ2-3

cdr3_nt: TGTGCCTGGACCGACTGGAATGAGCAGTTCTTC
cdr3_aa: CAWTDWNEQFF
cdr3_length: 11
v_call: TRBV30
clone_size: .
d_call: .
j_call: TRBJ2-1

cdr3_nt: TGTGCCAGCAGCTTCAGCGGGAGTGCCCCCTACGAGCAGTACTTC
cdr3_aa: CASSFSGSAPYEQYF
cdr3_length: 15
v_call: TRBV7-9
clone_size: .
d_call: TRBD2
j_call: TRBJ2-7

cdr3_nt: TGTGCCAGTGGTCGACTAGCGGGAGGGCCGGGTGAGCAGTACTTC
cdr3_aa: CASGRLAGGPGEQYF
cdr3_length: 15
v_call: TRBV19
clone_size: .
d_call: TRBD2
j_call: TRBJ2-7

cdr3_nt: TGTGCCAGCTCACCACGGGGAGGATTAGCGGGAAACAATGAGCAGTTCTTC
cdr3_aa: CASSPRGGLAGNNEQFF
cdr3_length: 17
v_call: TRBV18
clone_size: once
d_call: TRBD2
j_call: TRBJ2-1

cdr3_nt: TGTGCCTGGAGCACGTCTAGCGGGAGGGACAGAGCGCAGTATTTT
cdr3_aa: CAWSTSSGRDRAQYF
cdr3_length: 15
v_call: TRBV30
clone_size: .
d_call: TRBD2
j_call: TRBJ2-3

cdr3_nt: TGTGCCAGCAGACCCGGGAGTGGGTATGAGACCCAGTACTTC
cdr3_aa: CASRPGSGYETQYF
cdr3_length: 14
v_call: TRBV27
clone_size: few
d_call: .
j_call: TRBJ2-5

cdr3_nt: TGTGCCAGCAGCCGTTTGGACAGGGAGGCTTTCTTT
cdr3_aa: CASSRLDREAFF
cdr3_length: 12
v_call: TRBV7-9
clone_size: .
d_call: TRBD1
j_call: TRBJ1-1

cdr3_nt: TGTGCCAGCAGTTACTTCGGGACTAGGAGGAATGAGCAGTTCTTC
cdr3_aa: CASSYFGTRRNEQFF
cdr3_length: 15
v_call: TRBV6-2/TRBV6-3
clone_size: .
d_call: TRBD2
j_call: TRBJ2-1

cdr3_nt: TGTGCCAGTAGTATAGATCCGGGAAGGTGGGAGACCCAGTACTTC
cdr3_aa: CASSIDPGRWETQYF
cdr3_length: 15
v_call: TRBV19
clone_size: .
d_call: .
j_call: TRBJ2-5

cdr3_nt: TGTGCCAGCAGCCGGGGGGCAGGGACCTATGGCTACACCTTC
cdr3_aa: CASSRGAGTYGYTF
cdr3_length: 14
v_call: TRBV7-6
clone_size: .
d_call: .
j_call: TRBJ1-2

cdr3_nt: TGTGCCACCAGTGATCGACAGGGGGCCACCTACAATGAGCAGTTCTTC
cdr3_aa: CATSDRQGATYNEQFF
cdr3_length: 16
v_call: TRBV24-1
clone_size: once
d_call: TRBD1
j_call: TRBJ2-1

cdr3_nt: TGTGCCAGTAGTATGGTAGGAGACAGGGGCATGAACACTGAAGCTTTCTTT
cdr3_aa: CASSMVGDRGMNTEAFF
cdr3_length: 17
v_call: TRBV19
clone_size: .
d_call: TRBD1
j_call: TRBJ1-1

cdr3_nt: TGCGCCAGCAGCTTGGACGAGGGGGCCAACGTCCTGACTTTC
cdr3_aa: CASSLDEGANVLTF
cdr3_length: 14
v_call: TRBV5-1
clone_size: .
d_call: .
j_call: TRBJ2-6

cdr3_nt: TGCGCCAGCAGCCAAGATCCGGGAAATTCACCCCTCCACTTT
cdr3_aa: CASSQDPGNSPLHF
cdr3_length: 14
v_call: TRBV4-3
clone_size: .
d_call: .
j_call: TRBJ1-6

cdr3_nt: TGTGCCAGCAGTTTTCAGGGTACTACTGAAGCTTTCTTT
cdr3_aa: CASSFQGTTEAFF
cdr3_length: 13
v_call: TRBV12-3/TRBV12-4
clone_size: .
d_call: .
j_call: TRBJ1-1

cdr3_nt: TGTGCCAGCACTCGGGGGTCAACGAACACTGAAGCTTTCTTT
cdr3_aa: CASTRGSTNTEAFF
cdr3_length: 14
v_call: TRBV13
clone_size: .
d_call: .
j_call: TRBJ1-1

cdr3_nt: TGTGCCAGCAGTTTATACAACATCCCAGAGACCCAGTACTTC
cdr3_aa: CASSLYNIPETQYF
cdr3_length: 14
v_call: TRBV28
clone_size: .
d_call: .
j_call: TRBJ2-5

cdr3_nt: TGTGCCAGCAGTGGCGACATCTACACCGGGGAGCTGTTTTTT
cdr3_aa: CASSGDIYTGELFF
cdr3_length: 14
v_call: TRBV6-2/TRBV6-3
clone_size: .
d_call: .
j_call: TRBJ2-2

cdr3_nt: TGCGCCAGCAGCCCGACCGGGGAGGCTCTAAACACAGATACGCAGTATTTT
cdr3_aa: CASSPTGEALNTDTQYF
cdr3_length: 17
v_call: TRBV5-1
clone_size: .
d_call: .
j_call: TRBJ2-3

cdr3_nt: TGTGCCAGTAGTATTAGTCCGTCCTTGGATGAGCAGTTCTTC
cdr3_aa: CASSISPSLDEQFF
cdr3_length: 14
v_call: TRBV19
clone_size: .
d_call: .
j_call: TRBJ2-1

cdr3_nt: TGTGCCAGCAGCTTGGGACTAGCGGGAACATTGCGCTCCTACGAGCAGTACTTC
cdr3_aa: CASSLGLAGTLRSYEQYF
cdr3_length: 18
v_call: TRBV5-6
clone_size: .
d_call: TRBD2
j_call: TRBJ2-7

cdr3_nt: TGCGCCAGCAGTCAATCCGCCGGGGAGCTGTTTTTT
cdr3_aa: CASSQSAGELFF
cdr3_length: 12
v_call: TRBV23-1
clone_size: .
d_call: .
j_call: TRBJ2-2

cdr3_nt: TGTGCCATCAGTGAGAGGCAGGGGGTTGAAAATTCACCCCTCCACTTT
cdr3_aa: CAISERQGVENSPLHF
cdr3_length: 16
v_call: TRBV10-3
clone_size: .
d_call: TRBD1
j_call: TRBJ1-6

cdr3_nt: TGTGCCAGCAGCGCGGGACTAGTGGGCCTAAATGAGCAGTTCTTC
cdr3_aa: CASSAGLVGLNEQFF
cdr3_length: 15
v_call: TRBV3-1/TRBV3-2
clone_size: .
d_call: TRBD2
j_call: TRBJ2-1

cdr3_nt: TGTGCCAGCAGCTTTACAGGCTACTATGGCTACACCTTC
cdr3_aa: CASSFTGYYGYTF
cdr3_length: 13
v_call: TRBV13
clone_size: .
d_call: .
j_call: TRBJ1-2

cdr3_nt: TGTGCCAGTAGTATAGACGGGACAGCCACTGAAGCTTTCTTT
cdr3_aa: CASSIDGTATEAFF
cdr3_length: 14
v_call: TRBV19
clone_size: few
d_call: TRBD1
j_call: TRBJ1-1

cdr3_nt: TGTGCCAGCAGTACCCAATTACTAGCGGGAGAAGGGGTTGAGCAGTTCTTC
cdr3_aa: CASSTQLLAGEGVEQFF
cdr3_length: 17
v_call: TRBV27
clone_size: .
d_call: TRBD2
j_call: TRBJ2-1

cdr3_nt: TGTGCCAGCAGTGCGTCACAGGGTTACAATGAGCAGTTCTTC
cdr3_aa: CASSASQGYNEQFF
cdr3_length: 14
v_call: TRBV6-4
clone_size: once
d_call: .
j_call: TRBJ2-1

cdr3_nt: TGTGCCAGCAGTTACTCGATGGGGCAGAACTATGGCTACACCTTC
cdr3_aa: CASSYSMGQNYGYTF
cdr3_length: 15
v_call: TRBV6-5
clone_size: .
d_call: .
j_call: TRBJ1-2

cdr3_nt: TGTGCCAGTAGTCCCCAGGACAGGGGTAACTATGGCTACACCTTC
cdr3_aa: CASSPQDRGNYGYTF
cdr3_length: 15
v_call: TRBV19
clone_size: .
d_call: TRBD1
j_call: TRBJ1-2

cdr3_nt: TGTGCCAGCAGTGAAGCTACACAGTACACCGGGGAGCTGTTTTTT
cdr3_aa: CASSEATQYTGELFF
cdr3_length: 15
v_call: TRBV6-1
clone_size: .
d_call: .
j_call: TRBJ2-2

cdr3_nt: TGTGCCAGCAGAATCGACAGCCTCGAGCAGTACTTC
cdr3_aa: CASRIDSLEQYF
cdr3_length: 12
v_call: TRBV12-3/TRBV12-4
clone_size: .
d_call: .
j_call: TRBJ2-7

cdr3_nt: TGTGCCAGCAGTGCAAGTAGCGGGAGGTCGTACACCGGGGAGCTGTTTTTT
cdr3_aa: CASSASSGRSYTGELFF
cdr3_length: 17
v_call: TRBV6-1
clone_size: .
d_call: TRBD2
j_call: TRBJ2-2

cdr3_nt: TGTGCCAGCAGCTTAGCCAATTATGGCTACACCTTC
cdr3_aa: CASSLANYGYTF
cdr3_length: 12
v_call: TRBV7-9
clone_size: .
d_call: .
j_call: TRBJ1-2

cdr3_nt: TGCGCCAGCAGCTTGACTCCAGCGGGGGAGACCCAGTACTTC
cdr3_aa: CASSLTPAGETQYF
cdr3_length: 14
v_call: TRBV5-1
clone_size: .
d_call: TRBD2
j_call: TRBJ2-5

cdr3_nt: TGCGCCAGCAGCTGGGGAGGGAGGGCCGGTTCTAGGCCAGATACGCAGTATTTT
cdr3_aa: CASSWGGRAGSRPDTQYF
cdr3_length: 18
v_call: TRBV5-1
clone_size: .
d_call: TRBD2
j_call: TRBJ2-3

cdr3_nt: TGTGCCAGCGCGTTTTGGACAACAGATACGCAGTATTTT
cdr3_aa: CASAFWTTDTQYF
cdr3_length: 13
v_call: TRBV27
clone_size: once
d_call: .
j_call: TRBJ2-3